Below are 5 T cell receptor beta chains sequenced from a single sample in a study of blood T cells in healthy people across ages. The use of a sample-barcoded 5' primer and a J-beta primer mix characterized a second PCR of about 7 to 12 cycles. TCRdb called the 5' RACE reads again in MiXCR, with one record for every CDR3 protein. Seen here are more than 500,000 distinct CDR3 sequences, roughly 28% observed once, and the top ten hold around 18%. Sequences were obtained from blood. These receptors were collected from a woman aged 70 to 79 in good health.

This clonotype was counted ten times or more. In nucleotides, the CDR3 is TGTGCCAGCAGCTTGGATCGGGGAGGTGGAGAGCAGTACTTC. It translates to CASSLDRGGGEQYF. The V and J genes are TRBV5-6 and TRBJ2-7; the D gene is possibly TRBD2 (6 bases). CDR1 and CDR2 (germline): SGHDT, YYEEEE. This CDR3 region has 14 residues. Deletions cut 0 bases from V and 7 bases from J, with 14 bases between.

V is TRBV6-1 and J is TRBJ1-5; no definite D call. The CDR3 consists of 16 residues. The germline V and J ends were trimmed by 8 bases and 0 bases, with 17 bases remaining between them. Germline lookup yields CDR1 MNHNS and CDR2 SASEGT. CDR3: CASSPRVPYSNQPQHF. CDR3 DNA: TGTGCCAGCTCACCCCGCGTGCCCTATAGCAATCAGCCCCAGCATTTT.

At least ten counts were recorded for this clonotype. V usage is TRBV10-3 and J usage is TRBJ2-3; a possible D gene is TRBD2 (6 bases). V lost 7 bases, J lost 8 bases, and 10 bases lay in between. The CDR3 is 11 residues long. CDR1 and CDR2 (germline): ENHRY, SYGVKD. CDR3 sequence (DNA): TGTGCCATCAAGGACTACTCTACGCAGTATTTT. Protein: CAIKDYSTQYF.

This rearrangement joins TRBV6-1 to TRBJ2-1; 7 bases agree with TRBD2. Trimming took 5 bases from V and 4 from J; bases not matched to a gene: 8. The CDR3 covers 15 residues. Per germline, CDR1 MNHNS and CDR2 SASEGT. CDR3 sequence reads: CASSPQRELYNEQFF. In nucleotides, the CDR3 is TGTGCCAGCAGTCCGCAGCGGGAACTATACAATGAGCAGTTCTTC.

This clonotype was counted between two and nine times. The chain joins TRBV20-1 to TRBJ2-7, with 9 bases aligning to TRBD1. Germline CDR1 is DFQATT and CDR2 is SNEGSKA (reference sequence). The ends lost 6 bases at V and 4 bases at J; junction bases unmatched: 10. This CDR3 spans 14 amino acids. This chain's CDR3 is CSALQQGASYEQYF. In DNA form, the CDR3 reads TGCAGTGCACTTCAACAGGGGGCAAGTTACGAGCAGTACTTC.